This passage covers 27 T cell receptor beta chains from one sample sequenced in a study of cytomegalovirus exposure and HLA in healthy donors. The repertoire was sequenced with immunoSEQ multiplex PCR; TCRdb's copy has only in-frame clones and lacks some. The repertoire holds fewer than 90,000 clones, with roughly 83% as singletons. Sample: PBMCs. These receptors came from a woman younger than 30 in good health and CMV-seropositive.

In this sample, this clone turned up once. The rearrangement links TRBV6-1 to TRBJ1-2; D gene uncertain. The germline gives CDR1 MNHNS, CDR2 SASEGT. V lost 4 bases to trimming and J lost 3 bases, with 9 bases between them. This CDR3 comprises 13 residues. CDR3 DNA sequence: TGTGCCAGCAGTGCCGGGGAGGACTATGGCTACACCTTC. This translates into CASSAGEDYGYTF.

The gene calls are TRBV9 and TRBJ2-1, with 7 bases lining up with TRBD2. The CDR3 extends over 16 amino acids. J lost 0 bases, V lost 3 bases, and 6 bases had no gene match. Looked up from germline, CDR1 is SGDLS and CDR2 is YYNGEE. The CDR3, as DNA: TGTGCCAGCAGCGGCCTTGGGGGGGGCTCCTACAATGAGCAGTTCTTC. Its protein is CASSGLGGGSYNEQFF.

This chain uses TRBV6-1 with TRBJ2-1, with TRBD2 matching 9 bases. From germline, CDR1 is MNHNS and CDR2 SASEGT. The CDR3 has 15 amino acids. With 6 bases clipped from V and 8 bases from J, the junction kept 11 bases outside the gene matches. DNA for the CDR3: TGTGCCAGCAGCGGTGCGGGGGGGTCTCGGCATGAGCAGTTCTTC. Protein: CASSGAGGSRHEQFF.

The chain uses TRBV27 and TRBJ1-6; a weak D match, TRBD1 (6 bases). Trimming pared 6 bases from V and 8 bases from J, leaving 20 bases between. The germline V gene encodes CDR1 MNHEY and CDR2 SMNVEV (reference sequence). The CDR3 runs to 16 residues. The CDR3 protein is CASSEDSFNWDSPLHF. The DNA of the CDR3 is TGTGCCAGCAGCGAGGACAGCTTCAATTGGGATTCACCCCTCCACTTT.

The sample holds a few counts of this clone. The rearrangement links TRBV4-3 to TRBJ1-2, with 7 nucleotides matching TRBD1. This CDR3 comprises 17 residues. J gave up 3 bases and V 1 base, and 11 bases lay outside the gene matches. Germline values: CDR1 LGHNA, CDR2 YSLEER. The CDR3 reads CASSQVLTGVSDYGYTF. CDR3 nucleotides: TGCGCCAGCAGCCAAGTACTCACAGGGGTCAGTGACTATGGCTACACCTTC.

The chain carries TRBV11-1 and TRBJ2-3; D is possibly TRBD2 (6 bases). Per the germline V gene, CDR1 is SGHAT and CDR2 is FQDESV (reference sequence). This CDR3 has 15 amino acids. The V end lost 0 bases, the J end lost 2 bases, and 9 bases lay between the germline ends. The CDR3 loop is CASSLAGTSTDTQYF. The CDR3, as DNA: TGTGCCAGCAGCTTAGCCGGGACTTCCACAGATACGCAGTATTTT.

The CDR3: CASSPGQFYEQYF. In DNA, the CDR3 is TGTGCCAGCAGTCCGGGACAGTTCTACGAGCAGTACTTC. V and J are TRBV2 and TRBJ2-7, with 7 bases identical to TRBD1. Germline CDR1 is SNHLY and CDR2 is FYNNEI. Trimming took 5 bases from V and 3 from J; bases not matched to a gene: 4. CDR3 size: 13 residues.

The chain couples TRBV30 to TRBJ1-4; 9 bases agree with TRBD1. Trimming removed 4 bases from V and 3 bases from J; junction bases left unmatched: 18. The CDR3 totals 19 residues. From germline, CDR1 is GTSNPN and CDR2 SVGIG (reference sequence). For the CDR3, the DNA is TGTGCCTGGACTGGTTTGGGGACAGGGAATTGGAAGGCTAATGAAAAACTGTTTTTT. As protein: CAWTGLGTGNWKANEKLFF. The full variable domain, with the rest looked up from reference TRBV30 and TRBJ1-4, is SQTIHQWPATLVQPVGSPLSLECTVEGTSNPNLYWYRQAAGRGLQLLFYSVGIGQISSEVPQNLSASRPQDRQFILSSKKLLLSDSGFYLCAWTGLGTGNWKANEKLFFGSGTQLSVL.

The chain couples TRBV27 to TRBJ2-7, with 7 positions matching TRBD1. V was clipped by 6 bases and J by 4 bases; unmatched bases: 9. Germline CDR1 MNHEY, CDR2 SMNVEV (reference sequence). The CDR3 sequence is 14 residues long. CDR3 loop: CASSPDRVRYEQYF. In DNA, the CDR3 is TGTGCCAGCAGCCCTGACAGGGTACGATACGAGCAGTACTTC.

V gene TRBV28 combines with J gene TRBJ1-6; D remains unclear. CDR1 and CDR2 (germline): MDHEN, SYDVKM. V gave up 5 bases and J gave up 0 bases, with 11 bases separating them. This CDR3 has 16 amino acids. This CDR3 reads CASSEGSSSYNSPLHF. CDR3 bases: TGTGCCAGCAGTGAGGGTTCCTCCTCCTATAATTCACCCCTCCACTTT.

The gene calls are TRBV25-1 and TRBJ2-3, with 13 bases lining up with TRBD2. This CDR3 has 17 residues. Germline V gene lookup returns CDR1 MGHDK and CDR2 SYGVNS. Unmatched junction bases numbered 15, after V lost 9 bases and J lost 6 bases. As DNA, the CDR3 is TGTGCCAGATCGTTCGACCCGACTAGCGGGGGGTTGGATACGCAGTATTTT. This encodes CARSFDPTSGGLDTQYF.

The rearrangement joins TRBV27 to TRBJ2-7; weak D call: TRBD1 (5 bases). Germline V CDR1 and CDR2: MNHEY, SMNVEV (reference sequence). The ends were cut back, 2 bases at V and 0 bases at J, with 11 bases in the middle. The CDR3 runs 15 residues. The CDR3 protein is CASSLKGFSSYEQYF. CDR3 bases: TGTGCCAGCAGTTTAAAGGGGTTTAGCTCCTACGAGCAGTACTTC.

This rearrangement joins TRBV2 to TRBJ2-7; D not resolved. The CDR3 covers 10 residues. The germline gives CDR1 SNHLY, CDR2 FYNNEI. V was shortened by 9 bases and J by 4 bases, with 7 bases between the two germline ends. Here the CDR3 reads CASSTYEQYF. In DNA form, the CDR3 reads TGTGCCAGTAGTACATACGAGCAGTACTTC.

This clone was picked up a small number of times. CDR3 sequence: CASIQTRTGGNEQFF. In nucleotides, the CDR3 is TGTGCCAGCATCCAAACTCGGACAGGCGGGAATGAGCAGTTCTTC. The rearrangement joins TRBV7-9 to TRBJ2-1, with 7 bases aligning to TRBD1. V shed 7 bases and J 7 bases; nucleotides not matched to a gene: 13. The CDR3 spans 15 residues. Germline-derived CDR1 and CDR2 are SEHNR and FQNEAQ (reference sequence).

The J gene is TRBJ1-6, the V gene TRBV18; 8 bases are shared with TRBD1. The CDR3 is made up of 15 amino acids. Germline CDR1 is KGHSH and CDR2 is LQKENI. The ends lost 2 bases at V and 5 bases at J; junction bases unmatched: 2. The CDR3 DNA sequence: TGTGCCAGCTCACCAGCGACAGGGGATAATTCACCCCTCCACTTT. This codes for CASSPATGDNSPLHF.

The genes are TRBV30 and TRBJ2-7, with a tentative D call TRBD2 (5 bases). Germline loops: CDR1 GTSNPN, CDR2 SVGIG (reference sequence). CDR3 length: 14 amino acids. V was pared by 4 bases and J by 1 base, with 14 bases between. The CDR3 region has the DNA TGTGCCTGGACATTCGGAGGTACGTCCTACGAGCAGTACTTC. This encodes CAWTFGGTSYEQYF.

The genes are TRBV7-8 and TRBJ1-6, with D perhaps matching TRBD1 (5 bases). The CDR3 has 16 amino acids. CDR1 is SGHVS, CDR2 FQNEAQ, per germline. V was cut by 2 bases and J by 8 bases, with 16 bases left in between. Here the CDR3 reads CASSLKVSRADSPLHF. Here the CDR3 DNA reads TGTGCCAGCAGCTTAAAAGTAAGCAGGGCGGATTCACCCCTCCACTTT.

This clone came up a few times. The V call is TRBV6-5, the J call TRBJ1-6, with D possibly matching TRBD1 (5 bases). This CDR3 region has 14 residues. Germline CDR1 reads MNHEY; CDR2 reads SVGAGI. V lost 8 bases to trimming and J lost 7 bases, with 15 bases between them. DNA for the CDR3: TGTGCCAGCTTGAGTGGGCAGGGAAATTCACCCCTCCACTTT. Protein: CASLSGQGNSPLHF.

Here the CDR3 reads CASSIGTGGEQYF. As DNA, the CDR3 is TGTGCCAGTAGTATCGGGACAGGGGGCGAGCAGTACTTC. This chain links TRBV19 with TRBJ2-7; 11 nucleotides match TRBD1. The CDR3 totals 13 residues. V was clipped by 3 bases and J by 6 bases; unmatched bases: 1. The germline gives CDR1 LNHDA, CDR2 SQIVND (reference sequence).

The rearrangement uses TRBV28 and TRBJ1-2; D possibly corresponds to TRBD1 (6 bases). This CDR3 has 13 amino acids. Germline CDR1 MDHEN, CDR2 SYDVKM. Trimming pared 7 bases from V and 8 bases from J, leaving 17 bases between. CDR3 DNA: TGTGCCAGCATCGACAGGCCCCATGAGGGCTACACCTTC. Residues: CASIDRPHEGYTF.

The chain recombines TRBV28 with TRBJ1-2, with no clear D. The CDR3 runs 15 residues. Germline V lookup: CDR1 MDHEN, CDR2 SYDVKM. V was pared by 0 bases and J by 0 bases, with 8 bases between. CDR3 nucleotide sequence: TGTGCCAGCAGTTTATGGGGCCAAGCTAACTATGGCTACACCTTC. It translates to CASSLWGQANYGYTF.

The V and J genes are TRBV28 and TRBJ1-5; D possibly corresponds to TRBD1 (6 bases). The CDR3 contains 19 residues. The V gene lost 6 bases and the J gene lost 1 base, with 25 bases spanning the gap. CDR1 and CDR2 from the germline V gene are MDHEN and SYDVKM. CDR3 nucleotides: TGTGCCAGCAGCCCCCCTTATCCTCGACAGGATGAGAGCAATCAGCCCCAGCATTTT. Translation gives CASSPPYPRQDESNQPQHF.

The rearrangement uses TRBV4-2 and TRBJ2-5; 10 bases line up with TRBD2. CDR1 and CDR2 (germline): LGHNA, YNFKEQ. The trim removed 0 bases at V and 0 bases at J, leaving 16 bases unmatched. CDR3 length: 21 amino acids. The CDR3 DNA reads TGTGCCAGCAGCCAAGATATGACAGGAAGCGGGGGGGAGACGTACCAAGAGACCCAGTACTTC. Translated, it gives CASSQDMTGSGGETYQETQYF.

This chain connects TRBV7-9 to TRBJ1-5, with D perhaps TRBD1 (6 bases). Germline-derived CDR1 and CDR2 are SEHNR and FQNEAQ (reference sequence). CDR3 length: 12 residues. V lost 5 bases to trimming and J lost 4 bases, with 6 bases between them. CDR3 protein: CASSDRNQPQHF. CDR3 DNA sequence: TGTGCCAGCAGCGACAGGAATCAGCCCCAGCATTTT.

The chain has TRBV28 and TRBJ1-6; D gene uncertain. In germline, CDR1 is MDHEN, CDR2 SYDVKM. V lost 3 bases, J lost 10 bases, and 7 bases lay in between. The CDR3 covers 12 residues. In DNA, the CDR3 is TGTGCCAGCAGTTTGCCCCGGTCACCCCTCCACTTT. Amino acid sequence: CASSLPRSPLHF.

The J gene is TRBJ1-2, the V gene TRBV6-4; TRBD1 might be the D (5 bases). The germline V gene encodes CDR1 MRHNA and CDR2 SNTAGT. V lost 0 bases and J 4 bases, leaving 21 bases between the germline ends. There are 18 residues in the CDR3. This CDR3 is CASSDSGLVNRGPYGYTF. The DNA for the CDR3 is TGTGCCAGCAGTGACTCGGGACTCGTAAACCGGGGTCCCTATGGCTACACCTTC.

The chain couples TRBV19 to TRBJ2-3; tentatively, D is TRBD2 (6 bases). The CDR3 length is 13 residues. Trimming stripped 3 bases from V and 5 bases from J, with 9 bases between. Germline CDR1 is LNHDA and CDR2 is SQIVND (reference sequence). The CDR3 protein is CASSIRRVDTQYF. As DNA, the CDR3 is TGTGCCAGTAGTATCAGGAGGGTAGATACGCAGTATTTT.